The text below deals with one T cell receptor (beta chain). Its antigen remains unknown. The sorted Tregs were CD4+CD25+CD127-/low cells. Constant-region reverse primers amplified full-length variable regions, followed by semi-nested Nested Universal Primer A PCR. TCRdb analysed the 5' RACE reads with MiXCR anew, one entry per CDR3 protein. The table records about 9,000 distinct CDR3 sequences, approximately 45% of them present only once. General study points: Greatest tumor Treg TCR overlap was with tumor naive CD4+ cells. Tumor memory CD4+ T cell TCR gene usage clustered with blood and lymph node memory CD4+ cells and lymph node naive CD4+ cells.

Germline V CDR1 and CDR2: DFQATT, SNEGSKA (reference sequence). The V and J ends lost 5 bases and 5 bases respectively, with 33 bases between them. CDR3 length equals 19 residues. This chain links TRBV20-1 with TRBJ1-2, with D possibly TRBD1 on 5 matching bases. Sequencing input: Tregs sorted from a lymph node. The TCR was taken from a female donor with breast cancer. CDR3 residues: CSALGPHHGTSGSGYGYTF. As DNA, the CDR3 is TGCAGTGCTTTAGGGCCACATCACGGGACTAGCGGGAGTGGGTATGGCTACACCTTC.